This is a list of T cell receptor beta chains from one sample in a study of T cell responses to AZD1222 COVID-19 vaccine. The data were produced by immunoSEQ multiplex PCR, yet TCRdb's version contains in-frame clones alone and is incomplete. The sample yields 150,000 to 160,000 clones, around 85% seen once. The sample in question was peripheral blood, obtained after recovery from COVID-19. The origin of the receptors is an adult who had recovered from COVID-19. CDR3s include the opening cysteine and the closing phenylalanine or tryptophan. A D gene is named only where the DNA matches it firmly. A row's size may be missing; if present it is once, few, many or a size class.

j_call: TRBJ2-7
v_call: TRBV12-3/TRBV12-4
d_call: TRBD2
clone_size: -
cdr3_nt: TGTGCCAGCGCAATGACTAGCGGTTACGAGCAGTACTTC
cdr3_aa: CASAMTSGYEQYF

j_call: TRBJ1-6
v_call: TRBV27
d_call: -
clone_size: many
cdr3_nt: TGTGCCAGCAGTTTTTCGGGGCGTGGGAGTTCACCCCTCCACTTT
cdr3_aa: CASSFSGRGSSPLHF

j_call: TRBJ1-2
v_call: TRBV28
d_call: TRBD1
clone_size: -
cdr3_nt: TGTGCCAGCAGCCCCGACAGGGTTAATGGCTACACCTTC
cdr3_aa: CASSPDRVNGYTF

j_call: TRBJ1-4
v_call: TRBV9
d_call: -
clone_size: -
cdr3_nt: TGTGCCAGCAGCGTAGGGCTAGGGGAAAAACTGTTTTTT
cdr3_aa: CASSVGLGEKLFF

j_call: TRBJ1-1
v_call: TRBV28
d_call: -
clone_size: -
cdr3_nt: TGTGCCAGCAGTTTAGTCCAGAGTAACACTGAAGCTTTCTTT
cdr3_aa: CASSLVQSNTEAFF

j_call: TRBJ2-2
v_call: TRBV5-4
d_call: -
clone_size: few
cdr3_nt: TGTGCCAGCAGCTACGGACAGAACACCGGGGAGCTGTTTTTT
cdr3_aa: CASSYGQNTGELFF

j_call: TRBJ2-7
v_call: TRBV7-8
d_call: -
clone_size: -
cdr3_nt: TGTGCCAGCAGCTTAGTTGGGGGTCTCCGCTACGAGCAGTACTTC
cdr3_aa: CASSLVGGLRYEQYF

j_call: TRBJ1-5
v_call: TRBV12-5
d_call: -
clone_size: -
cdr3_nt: TGTGCTAGTGGTTTTATCGGGGGCAGCAATCAGCCCCAGCATTTT
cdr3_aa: CASGFIGGSNQPQHF

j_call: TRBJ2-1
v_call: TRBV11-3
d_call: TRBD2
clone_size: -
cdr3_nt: TGTGCCAGCTGCGGGGGACCTAACTACAATGAGCAGTTCTTC
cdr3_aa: CASCGGPNYNEQFF

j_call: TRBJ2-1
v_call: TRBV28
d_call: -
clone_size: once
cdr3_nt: TGTGCCAGCAGTTTCGGGACCGTCCCCGGTGAGCAGTTCTTC
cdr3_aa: CASSFGTVPGEQFF

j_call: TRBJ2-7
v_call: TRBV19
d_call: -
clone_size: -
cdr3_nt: TGTGCCAGTAGTATAAAATGGGGTTCTCCCTCTTCCTACGAGCAGTACTTC
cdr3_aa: CASSIKWGSPSSYEQYF

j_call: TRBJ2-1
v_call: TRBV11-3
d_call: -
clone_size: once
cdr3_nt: TGTGCCAGCAGCTCCCGACGGGGCAATGAGCAGTTCTTC
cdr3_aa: CASSSRRGNEQFF

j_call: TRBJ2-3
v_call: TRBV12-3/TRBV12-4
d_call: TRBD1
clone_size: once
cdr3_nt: TGTGCCAGCAGTTCCGACAGGGGCGATACGCAGTATTTT
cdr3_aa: CASSSDRGDTQYF

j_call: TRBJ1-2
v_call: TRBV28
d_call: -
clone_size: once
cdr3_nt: TGTGCCAGCACTCCCGACGGGAACTATGGCTACACCTTC
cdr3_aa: CASTPDGNYGYTF

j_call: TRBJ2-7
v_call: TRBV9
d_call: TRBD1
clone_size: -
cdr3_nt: TGTGCCAGCAGCGGCAATGGGGCAGGGGGTTTGTACGAGCAGTACTTC
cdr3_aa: CASSGNGAGGLYEQYF

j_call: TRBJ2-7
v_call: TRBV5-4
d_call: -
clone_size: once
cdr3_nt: TGTGCCAGCTCGAGGGACGGGGTCCCGGACGAGCAGTACTTC
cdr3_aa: CASSRDGVPDEQYF

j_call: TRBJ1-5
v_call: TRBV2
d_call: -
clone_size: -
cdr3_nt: TGTGCCAGCAGTGACGAGGCGGGGGCCCATCAGCCCCAGCATTTT
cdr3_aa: CASSDEAGAHQPQHF

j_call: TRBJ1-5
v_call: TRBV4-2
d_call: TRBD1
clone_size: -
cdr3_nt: TGTGCCAGCAGCCAACAGGGGGCTGCCCAGCCCCAGCATTTT
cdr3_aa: CASSQQGAAQPQHF

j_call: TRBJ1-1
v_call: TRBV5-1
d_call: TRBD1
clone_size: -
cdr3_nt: TGCGCCAGCAGCAGCAGACAGGGAGGTGGAAGCACTGAAGCTTTCTTT
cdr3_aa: CASSSRQGGGSTEAFF

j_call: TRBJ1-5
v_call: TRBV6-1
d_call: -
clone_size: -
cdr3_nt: TGTGCCAGCAGTGAGCTACGGGTCAATCAGCCCCAGCATTTT
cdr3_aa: CASSELRVNQPQHF

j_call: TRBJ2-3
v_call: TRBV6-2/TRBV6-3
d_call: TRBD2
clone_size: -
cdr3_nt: TGTGCCAGCAGCTCCCGAATAGCGGGGATAGATACGCAGTATTTT
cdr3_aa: CASSSRIAGIDTQYF

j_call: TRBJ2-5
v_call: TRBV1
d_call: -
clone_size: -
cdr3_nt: TGCACCAGCAGCCCTCGGACAGGGCTACGCGGGGGAGAGACCCAGTACTTC
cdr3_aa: CTSSPRTGLRGGETQYF

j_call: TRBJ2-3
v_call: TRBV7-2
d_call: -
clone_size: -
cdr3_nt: TGTGCCAGCAGTTCTGGACCCCAGAGGACAGATACGCAGTATTTT
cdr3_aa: CASSSGPQRTDTQYF

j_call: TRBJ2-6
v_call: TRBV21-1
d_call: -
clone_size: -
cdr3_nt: TGTGCCAGCAGCAAAGCAGGCAGTAGCTCTGGGGCCAACGTCCTGACTTTC
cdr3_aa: CASSKAGSSSGANVLTF

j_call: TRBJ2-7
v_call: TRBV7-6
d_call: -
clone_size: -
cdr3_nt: TGTGCCAGCAGCATGCCGAGCTCCTACGAGCAGTACTTC
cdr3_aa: CASSMPSSYEQYF

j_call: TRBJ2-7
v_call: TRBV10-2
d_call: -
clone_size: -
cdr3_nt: TGCGCCAGCAGTGAGGTGAGGTGGGAGCAGTACTTC
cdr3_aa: CASSEVRWEQYF

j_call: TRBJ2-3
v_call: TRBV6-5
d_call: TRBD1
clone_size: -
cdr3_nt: TGTGCCAGCAGCGCCGGGACAGGGGATGCAGATACGCAGTATTTT
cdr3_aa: CASSAGTGDADTQYF

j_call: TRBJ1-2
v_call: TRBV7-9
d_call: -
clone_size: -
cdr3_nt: TGTGCCAGCAGCTTAGAAGGGGTCCCTTCTAACTATGGCTACACCTTC
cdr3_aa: CASSLEGVPSNYGYTF

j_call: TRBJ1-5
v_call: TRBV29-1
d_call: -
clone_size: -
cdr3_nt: TGCAGCGTGGCCAACGGCGGATACCAGCATTTT
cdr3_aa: CSVANGGYQHF

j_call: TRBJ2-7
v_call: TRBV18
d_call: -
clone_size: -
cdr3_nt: TGTGCCAGCTCTAAGGACCGGGCCCCCAAGGGCGAGCAGTACTTC
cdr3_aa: CASSKDRAPKGEQYF

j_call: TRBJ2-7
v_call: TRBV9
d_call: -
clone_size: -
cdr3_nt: TGTGCCAGCAGCGTAGGTGGAGGGATCTACGAGCAGTACTTC
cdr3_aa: CASSVGGGIYEQYF

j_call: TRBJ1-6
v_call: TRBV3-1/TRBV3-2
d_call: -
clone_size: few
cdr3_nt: TGTGCCAGCAGCCAAGATTTTGGGAATTCACCCCTCCACTTT
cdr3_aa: CASSQDFGNSPLHF

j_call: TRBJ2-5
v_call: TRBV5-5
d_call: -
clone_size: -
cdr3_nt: TGTGCCAGCAGCTTTTTTCACCAGGGCGGCCAAGAGACCCAGTACTTC
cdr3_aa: CASSFFHQGGQETQYF

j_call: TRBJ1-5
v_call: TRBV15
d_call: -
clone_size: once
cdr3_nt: TGTGCCACCAGCAGTCCTAATCAGCCCCAGCATTTT
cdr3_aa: CATSSPNQPQHF

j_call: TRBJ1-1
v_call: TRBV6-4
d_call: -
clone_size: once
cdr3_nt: TGTTCCCGATCCGGGCCCATGAACACTGAAGCTTTCTTT
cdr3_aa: CSRSGPMNTEAFF

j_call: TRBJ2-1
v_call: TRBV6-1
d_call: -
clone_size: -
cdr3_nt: TGTGCCAGCAGTGAAAGTTCTAGCCTATATAATCGCTACAATGAGCAGTTCTTC
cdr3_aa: CASSESSSLYNRYNEQFF

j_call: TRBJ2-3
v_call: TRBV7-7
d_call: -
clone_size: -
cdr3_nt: TGTGCCAGCAGCCTGGCCGGGGTCACAGATACGCAGTATTTT
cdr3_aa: CASSLAGVTDTQYF

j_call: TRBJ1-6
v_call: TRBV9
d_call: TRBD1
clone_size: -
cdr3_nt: TGTGCCAGCAGCGCGACAGGGGAGTCGTATTCACCCCTCCACTTT
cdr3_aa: CASSATGESYSPLHF

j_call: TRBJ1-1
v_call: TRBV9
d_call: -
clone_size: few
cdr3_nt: TGTGCCAGCAGCCCAACGCTTCCGGGCCTCAGGTCGGAAGCTTTCTTT
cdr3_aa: CASSPTLPGLRSEAFF

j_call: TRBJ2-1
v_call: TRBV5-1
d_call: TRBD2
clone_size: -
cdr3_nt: TGCGCCAGCAGCTTGGTTTCTAGCGGGTCTTACAATGAGCAGTTCTTC
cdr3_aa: CASSLVSSGSYNEQFF

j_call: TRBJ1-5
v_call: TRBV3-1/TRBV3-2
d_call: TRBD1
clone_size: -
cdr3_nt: TGTGCCAGCAGCCAGGTTCGGGACAGGGGTGATCAGCCCCAGCATTTT
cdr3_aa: CASSQVRDRGDQPQHF

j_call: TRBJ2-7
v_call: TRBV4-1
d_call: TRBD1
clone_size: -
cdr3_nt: TGCGCCAGCAGCCAAGGGGGACAGGGTTATTACGAGCAGTACTTC
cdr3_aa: CASSQGGQGYYEQYF

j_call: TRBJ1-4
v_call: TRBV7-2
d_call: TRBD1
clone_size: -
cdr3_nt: TGTGCCAGCAGCCCCGGGACAGGGTATGAAAAACTGTTTTTT
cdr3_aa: CASSPGTGYEKLFF

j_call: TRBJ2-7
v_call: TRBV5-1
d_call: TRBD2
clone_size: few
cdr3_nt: TGCGCCAGTTCCGGGACTAGCGGATCTTACGAGCAGTACTTC
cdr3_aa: CASSGTSGSYEQYF

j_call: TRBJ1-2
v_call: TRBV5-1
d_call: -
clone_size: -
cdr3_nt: TGCGCCAGCAGCCTCGGGCCAGGCCGGGGTATAGACTATGGCTACACCTTC
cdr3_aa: CASSLGPGRGIDYGYTF

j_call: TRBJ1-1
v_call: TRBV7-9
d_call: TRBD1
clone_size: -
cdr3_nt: TGTGCCAGCAGCGTCGGGACAGGGGCTGGGACTGAAGCTTTCTTT
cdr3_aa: CASSVGTGAGTEAFF

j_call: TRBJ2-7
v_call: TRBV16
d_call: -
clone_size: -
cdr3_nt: TGTGCCAGCAGCCAAGGGACGGTCACCTACGAGCAGTACTTC
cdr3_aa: CASSQGTVTYEQYF

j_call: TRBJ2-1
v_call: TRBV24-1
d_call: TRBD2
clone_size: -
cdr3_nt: TGTGCCACCAGTGATCCGGGACTAGCGGGAGTGCATGAGCAGTTCTTC
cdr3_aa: CATSDPGLAGVHEQFF

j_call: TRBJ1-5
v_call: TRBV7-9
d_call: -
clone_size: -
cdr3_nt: TGTGCCAGCAGCTTAGGTGTTTCATATCAGCCCCAGCATTTT
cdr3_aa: CASSLGVSYQPQHF

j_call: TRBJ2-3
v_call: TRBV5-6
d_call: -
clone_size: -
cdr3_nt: TGTGCCAGCAGCTTGTTCCAGACAGTCACAGATACGCAGTATTTT
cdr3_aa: CASSLFQTVTDTQYF

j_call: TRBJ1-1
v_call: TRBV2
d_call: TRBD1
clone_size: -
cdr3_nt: TGTGCCAGCAGCTTGGACAGGGGGACTGAAGCTTTCTTT
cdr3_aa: CASSLDRGTEAFF

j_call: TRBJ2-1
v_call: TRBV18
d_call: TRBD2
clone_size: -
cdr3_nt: TGTGCCAGCTCACCCCTAGCGGGAGGTCCGGGGGATGAGCAGTTCTTC
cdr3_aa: CASSPLAGGPGDEQFF

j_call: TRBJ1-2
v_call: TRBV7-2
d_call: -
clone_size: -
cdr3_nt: TGTGCCAGCCTCACGGACCCCCTCTATGGCTACACCTTC
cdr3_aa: CASLTDPLYGYTF

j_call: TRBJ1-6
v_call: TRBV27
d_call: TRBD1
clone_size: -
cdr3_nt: TGTGCCAGCAGTCCCTACGGACAGGCTTGGGGTTCACCCCTCCACTTT
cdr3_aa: CASSPYGQAWGSPLHF

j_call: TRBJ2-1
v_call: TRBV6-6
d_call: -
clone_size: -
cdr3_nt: TGTGCCAGCAGTTACGACTCACAGTACAATGAGCAGTTCTTC
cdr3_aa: CASSYDSQYNEQFF